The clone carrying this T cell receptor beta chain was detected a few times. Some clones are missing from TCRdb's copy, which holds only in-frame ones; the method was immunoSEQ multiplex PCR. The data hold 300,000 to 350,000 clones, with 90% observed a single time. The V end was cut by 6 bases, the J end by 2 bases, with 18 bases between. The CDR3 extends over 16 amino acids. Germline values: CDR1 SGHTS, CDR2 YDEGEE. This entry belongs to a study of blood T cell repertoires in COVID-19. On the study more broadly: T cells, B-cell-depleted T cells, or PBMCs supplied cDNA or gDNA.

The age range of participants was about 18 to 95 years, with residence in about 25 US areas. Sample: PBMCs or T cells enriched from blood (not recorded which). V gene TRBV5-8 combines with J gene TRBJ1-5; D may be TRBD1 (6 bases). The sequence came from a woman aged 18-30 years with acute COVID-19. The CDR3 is CASILPRGAGNQPQHF. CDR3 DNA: TGTGCCAGCATCCTACCTCGGGGGGCGGGCAATCAGCCCCAGCATTTT.